This T cell receptor (beta chain) was obtained from a study of T cell responses to AZD1222 COVID-19 vaccine. In germline, CDR1 is MNHEY, CDR2 SMNVEV (reference sequence). The CDR3 consists of 13 residues. Trimming took 2 bases from V and 1 from J, leaving 2 bases between them. Only in-frame clones appear in the TCRdb table, and some are missing; sequencing was by immunoSEQ multiplex PCR. The sample lists tens of thousands of clones, more than 80% occurring once. This clone was seen only once. This receptor was identified in an adult in good health. The chain links TRBV27 to TRBJ2-2; D gene uncertain. Sequencing used peripheral blood, obtained on day 0 of AZD1222 vaccination. The CDR3 spells CASSLRNTGELFF. For the CDR3, the DNA is TGTGCCAGCAGTTTAAGGAACACCGGGGAGCTGTTTTTT.